This is a list of T cell receptor beta chains from one sample in a study of identical twins. MiXCR was run by TCRdb on the 5' RACE reads, yielding one entry per CDR3 protein. The sample gives 300,000 to 400,000 distinct CDR3 sequences, approximately 8.8% of which show up once; roughly 9% is in the top ten. Sequencing was carried out using naive T cells sorted from blood. The receptors were gathered from a woman aged 50 to 60 in good health. Each CDR3 is given with its conserved first and last residue. D genes are given only for firm matches. Part of the rows lack a size; the others show once, few, many or a class for expanded clones.

TRBV20-1,.,TRBD2,TRBJ2-7,TGCAGTGCTAGCGCGACTAGCGGGCCATCCTACGAGCAGTACTTC,CSASATSGPSYEQYF
TRBV7-3,many,.,TRBJ1-1,TGTGCCAGCAGCTTAAGCATTTTGGACACTGAAGCTTTCTTT,CASSLSILDTEAFF
TRBV7-2,few,.,TRBJ2-3,TGTGCCAGCAGCATCAGGAGCAGGGGCACAGATACGCAGTATTTT,CASSIRSRGTDTQYF
TRBV6-2/TRBV6-3,.,TRBD1,TRBJ1-1,TGTGCCAGCAGTACTGAAATGAACACAGGGGCGCCGAACACTGAAGCTTTCTTT,CASSTEMNTGAPNTEAFF
TRBV10-3,few,.,TRBJ1-2,TGTGCCATCCAGGTAGAGGGAAACTATGGCTACACCTTC,CAIQVEGNYGYTF
TRBV5-1,.,TRBD1,TRBJ1-6,TGCGCCAGCAGCTTGGAGGGACAGGGAAGTTCACCCCTCCACTTT,CASSLEGQGSSPLHF
TRBV20-1,many,.,TRBJ2-1,TGCAGTGCTAGTATGGTCAATGAGCAGTTCTTC,CSASMVNEQFF
TRBV12-3/TRBV12-4,few,.,TRBJ1-6,TGTGCCAGCAGTTTCGGGCAGGGTGCTTCACCCCTCCACTTT,CASSFGQGASPLHF
TRBV3-1,.,TRBD2,TRBJ2-3,TGTGCCAGCAGCCAAGAGCTACTAGCGGGAGACTACGATACGCAGTATTTT,CASSQELLAGDYDTQYF
TRBV9,.,.,TRBJ2-2,TGTGCCAGCACCCCCGGGGCAGCCGCGAACACCGGGGAGCTGTTTTTT,CASTPGAAANTGELFF
TRBV19,few,.,TRBJ2-7,TGTGCCAGCCGGGACAAGAGTAACTACGAGCAGTACTTC,CASRDKSNYEQYF
TRBV12-3/TRBV12-4,few,TRBD2,TRBJ2-1,TGTGCCAGCAGTTTGTCGCGGGGGAGTGAGCAGTTCTTC,CASSLSRGSEQFF
TRBV20-1,many,.,TRBJ2-3,TGCAGTGCCCTGGATGGCACAGATACGCAGTATTTT,CSALDGTDTQYF
TRBV29-1,many,.,TRBJ2-7,TGCAGCGTTGTCCGGGACTCCTACGAGCAGTACTTC,CSVVRDSYEQYF
TRBV19,few,TRBD1,TRBJ2-1,TGTGCCAGTGCTCGCCCCGGGACAGAAAACAATGAGCAGTTCTTC,CASARPGTENNEQFF
TRBV27,many,.,TRBJ2-7,TGTGCCAGCGGGTCTAGGGAGCAGTACTTC,CASGSREQYF
TRBV5-1,few,.,TRBJ2-7,TGCGCCAGCAGCTTGGCCCTTCCCTACGAGCAGTACTTC,CASSLALPYEQYF
TRBV10-3,few,.,TRBJ1-3,TGTGCCATCGGGGACCTAGGAAACACCATATATTTT,CAIGDLGNTIYF
TRBV29-1,.,TRBD2,TRBJ2-2,TGCAGTGCTAGCGGTATCAACACCGGGGAGCTGTTTTTT,CSASGINTGELFF
TRBV7-9,few,.,TRBJ2-2,TGTGCCAGCAGCCCAGTTGGTTCCGGGGAGCTGTTTTTT,CASSPVGSGELFF
TRBV5-1,few,TRBD1,TRBJ1-2,TGCGCCAGCAGATCGACAGGGCCAGGGGTTAACTATGGCTACACCTTC,CASRSTGPGVNYGYTF
TRBV13,few,.,TRBJ2-1,TGTGCCAGCAGCTCACCCGGGATTGACCCAAATGAGCAGTTCTTC,CASSSPGIDPNEQFF
TRBV6-5,.,.,TRBJ1-1,TGTGCCAGCCTAAGTGTGGGGGTTACTGAAGCTTTCTTT,CASLSVGVTEAFF
TRBV11-2,.,TRBD1,TRBJ1-4,TGTGCCAGCAGCGCTAGACAGGGGGGGGGTGAAAAACTGTTTTTT,CASSARQGGGEKLFF
TRBV20-1,.,.,TRBJ2-5,TGCAGTGCTAGGGAGAACTGGGAGACCCAGTACTTC,CSARENWETQYF
TRBV20-1,many,TRBD1,TRBJ1-1,TGCAGTGCCGTTCCGGGACAGGAAGCTTTCTTT,CSAVPGQEAFF
TRBV24-1,few,.,TRBJ2-1,TGTGCCACCAGTGACTCCCGACTAGGGGATGAGCAGTTCTTC,CATSDSRLGDEQFF
TRBV29-1,many,TRBD1,TRBJ1-5,TGCAGCGTGGAAGTTGGACAGGGAGGTCAGCCCCAGCATTTT,CSVEVGQGGQPQHF
TRBV12-5,.,.,TRBJ2-1,TGTGCTAGTGGTTTTCGGGTAAACAAAACCCGGGATTCATCACACAATGAGCAGTTCTTC,CASGFRVNKTRDSSHNEQFF
TRBV5-1,.,.,TRBJ1-1,TGCGCCAGCAGCTTGGCCTACAGGGCGAGCACTGAAGCTTTCTTT,CASSLAYRASTEAFF